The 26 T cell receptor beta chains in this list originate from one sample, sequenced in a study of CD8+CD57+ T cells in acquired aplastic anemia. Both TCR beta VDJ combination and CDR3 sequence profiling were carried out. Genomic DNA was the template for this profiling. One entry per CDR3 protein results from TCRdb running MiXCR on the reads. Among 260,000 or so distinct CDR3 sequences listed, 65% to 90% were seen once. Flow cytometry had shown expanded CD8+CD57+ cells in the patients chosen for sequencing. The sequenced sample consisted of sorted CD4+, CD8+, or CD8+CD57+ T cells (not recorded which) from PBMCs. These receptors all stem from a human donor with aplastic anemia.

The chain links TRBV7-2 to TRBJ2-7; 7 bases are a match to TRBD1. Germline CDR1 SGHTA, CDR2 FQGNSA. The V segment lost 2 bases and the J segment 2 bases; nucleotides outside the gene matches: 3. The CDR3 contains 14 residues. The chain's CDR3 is CASSLTTGTYEQYF. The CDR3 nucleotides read TGTGCCAGCAGCTTAACGACAGGGACCTACGAGCAGTACTTC. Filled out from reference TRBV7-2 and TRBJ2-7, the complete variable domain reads GAGVSQSPSNKVTEKGKDVELRCDPISGHTALYWYRQSLGQGLEFLIYFQGNSAPDKSGLPSDRFSAERTGGSVSTLTIQRTQQEDSAVYLCASSLTTGTYEQYFGPGTRLTVT.

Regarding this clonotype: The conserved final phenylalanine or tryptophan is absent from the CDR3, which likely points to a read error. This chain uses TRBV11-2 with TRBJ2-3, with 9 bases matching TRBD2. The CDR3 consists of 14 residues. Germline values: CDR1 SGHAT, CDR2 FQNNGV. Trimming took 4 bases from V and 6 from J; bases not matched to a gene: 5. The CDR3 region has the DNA TGTGCCAGCAGCTCTAGCGGGACTCCCGATACGCAGTATCTT. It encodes CASSSSGTPDTQYL.

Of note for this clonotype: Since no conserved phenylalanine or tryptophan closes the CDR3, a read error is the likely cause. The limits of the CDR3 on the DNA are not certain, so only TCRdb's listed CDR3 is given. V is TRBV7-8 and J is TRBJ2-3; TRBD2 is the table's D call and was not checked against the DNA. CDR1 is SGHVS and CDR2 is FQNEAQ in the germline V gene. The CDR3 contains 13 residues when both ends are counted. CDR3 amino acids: CASSLGGGPAPQY.

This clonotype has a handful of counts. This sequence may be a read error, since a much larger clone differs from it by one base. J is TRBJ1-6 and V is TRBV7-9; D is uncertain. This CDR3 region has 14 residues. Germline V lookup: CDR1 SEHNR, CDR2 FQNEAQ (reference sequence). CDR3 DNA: TGTGCCAGCAGCGCAGTAGCAGAGACCCAGTCCTTCGGGTTT. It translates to CASSAVAETQSFGF.

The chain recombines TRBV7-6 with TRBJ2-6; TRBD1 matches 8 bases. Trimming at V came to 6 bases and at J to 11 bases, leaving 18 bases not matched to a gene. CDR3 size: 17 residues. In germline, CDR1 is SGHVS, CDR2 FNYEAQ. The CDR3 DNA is TGTGCCAGCAGTCTAGACAGGGGCCACTCTCCCCCCCACGTCCTGACTTTC. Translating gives CASSLDRGHSPPHVLTF.

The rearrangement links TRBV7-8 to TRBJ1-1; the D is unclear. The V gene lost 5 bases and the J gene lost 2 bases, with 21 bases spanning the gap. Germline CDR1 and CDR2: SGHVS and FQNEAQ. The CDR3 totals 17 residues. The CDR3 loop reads CASSVADRPGRNTEAFF. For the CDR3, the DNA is TGTGCCAGCAGCGTGGCGGACCGACCGGGAAGAAACACTGAAGCTTTCTTT.

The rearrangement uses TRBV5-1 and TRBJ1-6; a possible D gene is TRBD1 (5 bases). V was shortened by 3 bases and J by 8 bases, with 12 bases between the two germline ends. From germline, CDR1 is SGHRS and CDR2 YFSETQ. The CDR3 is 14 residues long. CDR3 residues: CASSSGDRDSPLHF. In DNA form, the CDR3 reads TGCGCCAGCAGCTCCGGGGACCGAGATTCACCCCTCCACTTT.

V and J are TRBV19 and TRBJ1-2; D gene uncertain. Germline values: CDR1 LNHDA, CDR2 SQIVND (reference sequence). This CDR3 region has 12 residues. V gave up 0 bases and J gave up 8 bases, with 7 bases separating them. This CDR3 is CASSIDRWGYTF. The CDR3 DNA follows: TGTGCCAGTAGTATAGACCGATGGGGCTACACCTTC. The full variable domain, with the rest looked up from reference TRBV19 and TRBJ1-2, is DGGITQSPKYLFRKEGQNVTLSCEQNLNHDAMYWYRQDPGQGLRLIYYSQIVNDFQKGDIAEGYSVSREKKESFPLTVTSAQKNPTAFYLCASSIDRWGYTFGSGTRLTVV.

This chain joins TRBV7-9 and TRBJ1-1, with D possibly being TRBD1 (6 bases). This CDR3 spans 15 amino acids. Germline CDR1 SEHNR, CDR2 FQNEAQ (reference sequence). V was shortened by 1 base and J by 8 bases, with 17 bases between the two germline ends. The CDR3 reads CASSLGRSGGSEAFF. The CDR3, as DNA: TGTGCCAGCAGCTTAGGTCGAAGCGGGGGCAGCGAAGCTTTCTTT.

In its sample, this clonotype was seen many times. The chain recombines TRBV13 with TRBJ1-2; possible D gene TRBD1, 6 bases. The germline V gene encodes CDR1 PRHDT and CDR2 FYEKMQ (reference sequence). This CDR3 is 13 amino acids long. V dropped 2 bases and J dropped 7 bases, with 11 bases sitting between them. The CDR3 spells CASSLQGPGGYTF. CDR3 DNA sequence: TGTGCCAGCAGCTTACAGGGGCCGGGTGGCTACACCTTC.

CDR3 nucleotides: TGTGCCAGCAGCTTTCCGGGAAGCGCCGGGAGGCATGAGCAGTTCTTC. Residues: CASSFPGSAGRHEQFF. The rearrangement uses TRBV7-9 and TRBJ2-1; TRBD2 matches 7 bases. V was pared by 3 bases and J by 8 bases, with 13 bases of the junction left unmatched. Germline lookup yields CDR1 SEHNR and CDR2 FQNEAQ (reference sequence). This CDR3 is built from 16 residues.

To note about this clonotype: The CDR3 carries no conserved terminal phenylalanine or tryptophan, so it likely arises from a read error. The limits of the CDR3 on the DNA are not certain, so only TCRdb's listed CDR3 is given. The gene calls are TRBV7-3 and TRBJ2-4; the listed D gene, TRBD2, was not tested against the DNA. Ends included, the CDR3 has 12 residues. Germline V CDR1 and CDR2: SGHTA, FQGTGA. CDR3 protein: CASGGRGARANV.

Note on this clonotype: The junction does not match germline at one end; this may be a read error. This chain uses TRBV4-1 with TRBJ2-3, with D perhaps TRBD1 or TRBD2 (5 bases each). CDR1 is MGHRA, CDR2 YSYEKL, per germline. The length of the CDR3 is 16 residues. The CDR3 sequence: CASTGSRGPSTDTQYF. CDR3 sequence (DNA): TGTGCCAGCACCGGCTCCCGGGGACCTAGCACAGATACGCAGTATTTT.

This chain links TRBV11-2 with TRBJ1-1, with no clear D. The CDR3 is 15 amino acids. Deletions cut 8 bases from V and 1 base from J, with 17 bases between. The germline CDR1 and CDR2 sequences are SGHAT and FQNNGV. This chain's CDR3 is CASLDRRGGNTEAFF. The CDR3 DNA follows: TGTGCCAGCCTTGATCGGCGAGGAGGGAACACTGAAGCTTTCTTT. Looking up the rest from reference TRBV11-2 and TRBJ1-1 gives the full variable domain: EAGVAQSPRYKIIEKRQSVAFWCNPISGHATLYWYQQILGQGPKLLIQFQNNGVVDDSQLPKDRFSAERLKGVDSTLKIQPAKLEDSAVYLCASLDRRGGNTEAFFGQGTRLTVV.

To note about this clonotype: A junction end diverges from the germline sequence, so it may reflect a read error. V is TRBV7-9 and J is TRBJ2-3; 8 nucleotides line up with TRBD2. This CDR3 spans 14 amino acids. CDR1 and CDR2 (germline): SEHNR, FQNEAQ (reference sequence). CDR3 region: CASSLQRGGGSEDF. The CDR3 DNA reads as TGTGCCAGCAGCTTACAGAGAGGCGGGGGGAGCGAGGATTTT.

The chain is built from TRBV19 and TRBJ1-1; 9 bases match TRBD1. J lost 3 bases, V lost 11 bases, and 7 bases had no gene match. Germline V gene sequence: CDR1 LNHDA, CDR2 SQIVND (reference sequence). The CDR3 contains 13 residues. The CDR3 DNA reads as TGTGCCTCACGGGACAGGGCTGACACTGAAGCTTTCTTT. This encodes CASRDRADTEAFF.

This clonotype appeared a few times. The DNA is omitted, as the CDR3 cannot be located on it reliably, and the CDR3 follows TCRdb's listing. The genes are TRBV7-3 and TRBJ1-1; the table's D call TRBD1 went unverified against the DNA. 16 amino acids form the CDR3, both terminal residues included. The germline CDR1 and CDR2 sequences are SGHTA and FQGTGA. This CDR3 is CASSLVPGELFFGAFF.

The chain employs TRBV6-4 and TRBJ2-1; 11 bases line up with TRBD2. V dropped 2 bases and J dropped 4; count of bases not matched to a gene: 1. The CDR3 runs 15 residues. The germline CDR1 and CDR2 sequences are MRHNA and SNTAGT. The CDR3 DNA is TGTGCCAGCAGTGACGGGACTAGCGGATACAATGAGCAGTTCTTC. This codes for CASSDGTSGYNEQFF.

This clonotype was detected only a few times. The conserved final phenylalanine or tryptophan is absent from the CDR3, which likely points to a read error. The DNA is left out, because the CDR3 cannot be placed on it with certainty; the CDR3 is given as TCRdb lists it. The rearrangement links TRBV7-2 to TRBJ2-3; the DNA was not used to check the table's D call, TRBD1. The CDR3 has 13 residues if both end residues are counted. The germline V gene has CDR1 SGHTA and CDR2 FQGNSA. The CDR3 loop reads CASSSGQRSTDTQ.

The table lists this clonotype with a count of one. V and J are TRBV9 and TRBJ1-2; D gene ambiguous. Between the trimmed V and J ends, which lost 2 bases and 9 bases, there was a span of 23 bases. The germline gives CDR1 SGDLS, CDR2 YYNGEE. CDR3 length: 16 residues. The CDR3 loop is CASSVVTGNTVYRYTF. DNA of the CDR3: TGTGCCAGCAGCGTGGTGACGGGCAACACCGTATATCGCTACACCTTC.

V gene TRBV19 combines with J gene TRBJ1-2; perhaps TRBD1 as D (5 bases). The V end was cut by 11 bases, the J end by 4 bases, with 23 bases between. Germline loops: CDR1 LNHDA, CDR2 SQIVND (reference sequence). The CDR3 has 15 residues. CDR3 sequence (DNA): TGTGCCTCACAACCCGCAGGGCGAGGTGGCTATGGCTACACCTTC. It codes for CASQPAGRGGYGYTF. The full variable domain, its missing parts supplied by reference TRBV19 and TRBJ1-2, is DGGITQSPKYLFRKEGQNVTLSCEQNLNHDAMYWYRQDPGQGLRLIYYSQIVNDFQKGDIAEGYSVSREKKESFPLTVTSAQKNPTAFYLCASQPAGRGGYGYTFGSGTRLTVV.

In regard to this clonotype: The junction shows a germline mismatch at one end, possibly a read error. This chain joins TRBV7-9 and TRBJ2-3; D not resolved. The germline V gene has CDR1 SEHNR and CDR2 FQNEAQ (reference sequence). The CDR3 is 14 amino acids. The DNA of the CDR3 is TGTGCCAGCTCCATAGAGGCCAACCCCGTTGAACAGTGTTTT. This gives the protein CASSIEANPVEQCF.

CDR3 protein: CASSLVENPFF. CDR3 bases: TGTGCCAGCAGTTTAGTAGAGAATCCTTTCTTT. The chain links TRBV12-3 or TRBV12-4 to TRBJ1-1; D unresolved. Trimming left V 1 base short and J 12 bases short, with 9 bases between. This CDR3 has 11 amino acids.

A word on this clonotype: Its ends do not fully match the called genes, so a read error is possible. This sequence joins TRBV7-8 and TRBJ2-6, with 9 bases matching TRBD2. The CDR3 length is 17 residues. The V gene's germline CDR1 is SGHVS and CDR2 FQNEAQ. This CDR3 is CASTLAGVPATENVLTF. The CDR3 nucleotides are TGTGCCAGCACCTTAGCGGGGGTCCCCGCTACGGAGAACGTCCTGACTTTC. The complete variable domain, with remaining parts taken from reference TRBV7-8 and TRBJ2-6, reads GAGVSQSPRYKVAKRGQDVALRCDPISGHVSLFWYQQALGQGPEFLTYFQNEAQLDKSGLPSDRFFAERPEGSVSTLKIQRTQQEDSAVYLCASTLAGVPATENVLTFGAGSRLTVL.

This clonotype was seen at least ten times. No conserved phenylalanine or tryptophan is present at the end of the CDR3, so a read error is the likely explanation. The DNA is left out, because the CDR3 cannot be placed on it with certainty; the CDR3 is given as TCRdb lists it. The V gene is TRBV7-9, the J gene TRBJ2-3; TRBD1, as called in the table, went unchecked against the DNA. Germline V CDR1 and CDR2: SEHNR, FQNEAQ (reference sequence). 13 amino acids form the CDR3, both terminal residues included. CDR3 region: CASSLGGSYGANV.

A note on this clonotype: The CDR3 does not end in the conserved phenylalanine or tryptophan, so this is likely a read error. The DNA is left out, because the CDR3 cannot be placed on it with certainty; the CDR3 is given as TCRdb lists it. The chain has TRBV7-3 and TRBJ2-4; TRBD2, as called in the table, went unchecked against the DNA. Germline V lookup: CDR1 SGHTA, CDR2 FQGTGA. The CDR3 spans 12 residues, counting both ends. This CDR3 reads CASGGPANTDEH.